Given below is one TCR beta chain in context. Its antigen is still unknown. TCRdb re-called clones via MiXCR from the PCR reads. The table lists roughly 5,000 clones, 25% to 30% of them singletons. This entry is derived from a study of metastatic and nonmetastatic thyroid tumors. Thyroid surgery took place with no prior treatment in any patient. The CDR3 is made up of 14 amino acids. V lost 1 base and J lost 5, with 11 bases in between. Findings and caveats of the study: Significantly higher TCR beta diversity was reportedly seen in malignant thyroid tumors than benign nodules, in blood and tumor.

Material for sequencing was adjacent normal tissue. The TCR was taken from a female donor with papillary thyroid cancer or a benign thyroid nodule (not recorded which). Some clones in this sample may be carry-over from other donors' samples. The chain uses TRBV12-3 or TRBV12-4 and TRBJ1-2, with D perhaps matching TRBD1 (5 bases). In DNA, the CDR3 is TGTGCCAGCAGTTTAGAGCGGGGCCAATATGGCTACACCTTC. This translates into CASSLERGQYGYTF.